The clone carrying this TCR beta chain occurred a few times. Antigen: not known. This entry comes from a study of T cell repertoires in cytomegalovirus infection. Study context: Recently identified HLA-C-restricted CMV epitopes and well-studied HLA-B-restricted CMV epitopes were used by the study. Matching HLA type, along with CMV infection, was indicated by public TCR beta signatures.

Findings of the study overall: Dominating the ex vivo response were HLA-C-restricted CMV-specific TCR beta clonotypes. The study identified carriers of CMV plus the relevant HLA from cumulative public TCR beta family frequency.

Using its own MiXCR run on the reads, TCRdb lists one record per CDR3 protein. The sample includes around 570,000 distinct CDR3 sequences, around 40% of them seen just once. Here the sequenced sample was cultured PBMCs, taken from culture after CMV antigen stimulation. The origin of this receptor is a human donor in good health (CMV status not recorded). Some clones in this sample may be carry-over from other donors' samples.

The CDR3 DNA sequence: TGTGCCAGCACCGGGTCAGGGAGAGAGACCCAGTACTTC. This sequence encodes CASTGSGRETQYF. The V and J genes are TRBV7-9 and TRBJ2-5; possibly TRBD1 or TRBD2 for D (5 bases each). Per germline, CDR1 SEHNR and CDR2 FQNEAQ (reference sequence). Trimming left V 7 bases short and J 4 bases short, with 13 bases between. The CDR3 extends over 13 amino acids.